This T cell receptor beta chain was identified in a study of shared clonotypes between healthy human individuals. At the level of the study: Each donor's CD8 memory used one plate, CD8 naive two, each CD4 subset three.

TCRdb's copy holds only in-frame clones and misses some; the assay was immunoSEQ multiplex PCR. Of about 1.5 million clones in the sample, 95% to 99% were seen once. Germline assignment: CDR1 SGHVS and CDR2 FNYEAQ. This CDR3 comprises 13 residues. V gave up 10 bases and J gave up 6 bases, with 19 bases separating them. The rearrangement joins TRBV7-6 to TRBJ2-7; D not certain. This TCR was sampled from a man younger than 40 in good health. Sequencing used naive CD4+ T cells sorted from blood. Subset denoted: CD45RA+ positively selected. CDR3 residues: CATGKASTSEQYF. The CDR3 nucleotides read TGTGCCACCGGCAAGGCCTCTACCAGCGAGCAGTACTTC. The variable domain in full, completed from reference TRBV7-6 and TRBJ2-7, reads GAGVSQSPRYKVTKRGQDVALRCDPISGHVSLYWYRQALGQGPEFLTYFNYEAQQDKSGLPNDRFSAERPEGSISTLTIQRTEQRDSAMYRCATGKASTSEQYFGPGTRLTVT.